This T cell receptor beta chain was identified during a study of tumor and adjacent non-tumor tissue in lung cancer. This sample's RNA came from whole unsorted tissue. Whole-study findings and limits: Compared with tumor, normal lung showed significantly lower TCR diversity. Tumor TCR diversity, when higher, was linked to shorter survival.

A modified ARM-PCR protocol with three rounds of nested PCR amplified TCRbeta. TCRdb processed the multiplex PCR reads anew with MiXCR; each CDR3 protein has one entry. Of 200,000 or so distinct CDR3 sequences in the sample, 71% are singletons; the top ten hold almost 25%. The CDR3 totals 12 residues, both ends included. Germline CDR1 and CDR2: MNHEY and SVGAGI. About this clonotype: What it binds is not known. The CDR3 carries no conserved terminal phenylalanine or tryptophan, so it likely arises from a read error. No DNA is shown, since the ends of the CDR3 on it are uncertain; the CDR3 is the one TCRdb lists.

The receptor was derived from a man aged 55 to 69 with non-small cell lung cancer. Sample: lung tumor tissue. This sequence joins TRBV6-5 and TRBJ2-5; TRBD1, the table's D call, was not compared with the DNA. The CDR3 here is CASSRDRETQYI.